This T cell receptor (beta chain) comes out of a study of blood T cell repertoires in COVID-19. Sequencing was performed with immunoSEQ multiplex PCR; in TCRdb, only in-frame clones are kept and a portion is missing. Of just over 150,000 clones listed, about nine tenths are singletons. CDR3 size: 15 residues. CDR1 is SGHNT and CDR2 is YYREEE in the germline V gene (reference sequence). Unmatched junction bases numbered 4, after V lost 0 bases and J lost 1 base. This clone was detected once. This TCR derives from a young man with COVID-19, enrolled during active disease. The chain combines TRBV5-4 with TRBJ2-7; the match to TRBD2 covers 7 bases. The sequencing input was peripheral blood. The DNA for the CDR3 is TGTGCCAGCAGCTTGGTCCAGCGGGAATCCTACGAGCAGTACTTC. This codes for CASSLVQRESYEQYF.